These T cell receptor beta chains were read from a single sample in a study of cytomegalovirus exposure and HLA in healthy donors. Only in-frame clones appear in the TCRdb table, and some are missing; sequencing was by immunoSEQ multiplex PCR. The repertoire includes some 170,000 clones, about four fifths of them detected once, and 2.9% sits in the top ten. The sample taken for sequencing was PBMCs. The source is a male donor in good health and CMV-seronegative. Both conserved end residues are part of each CDR3. Fields, in order: D gene, clone size, J gene, V gene, CDR3 DNA, CDR3 protein. D genes are given only for firm matches. Some rows have no size entry. The others give once, few or many, or a class for an expanded clone.

-	-	TRBJ1-1	TRBV7-2	TGTGCCAGCAGCTTGACACCGAACACTGAAGCTTTCTTT	CASSLTPNTEAFF
-	few	TRBJ1-2	TRBV15	TGTGCCACCAGCAGAGATCGCGTACTTACCTATGGCTACACCTTC	CATSRDRVLTYGYTF
TRBD2	-	TRBJ2-6	TRBV29-1	TGCAGCGCCGCGGGACTAGCGGGAGTTGGGGCCAACGTCCTGACTTTC	CSAAGLAGVGANVLTF
TRBD1	-	TRBJ1-1	TRBV5-1	TGCGCCAGCAGCTCAGCGGGGACAGGGTACAGCACTGAAGCTTTCTTT	CASSSAGTGYSTEAFF
TRBD1	-	TRBJ1-1	TRBV7-9	TGTGCCAGCAGCGGGGCTCTTGGGACAGAGAACACTGAAGCTTTCTTT	CASSGALGTENTEAFF
-	-	TRBJ1-1	TRBV6-5	TGTGCCAGCAGTAAAGTTAGTTCGGGGGACACTGAAGCTTTCTTT	CASSKVSSGDTEAFF
-	-	TRBJ2-1	TRBV19	TGTGCCAGTAGCCGGTTGGCGGGACAGTACAATGAGCAGTTCTTC	CASSRLAGQYNEQFF
-	-	TRBJ2-4	TRBV30	TGTGCCTGGAGTGTAAAGTCTGGGCCTAATGTAGCCAAAAACATTCAGTACTTC	CAWSVKSGPNVAKNIQYF
TRBD1	-	TRBJ2-7	TRBV5-1	TGCGCCAGCACACTTCGCAATAGGCCAGACAGGGGAGCCGAGCAGTACTTC	CASTLRNRPDRGAEQYF
-	-	TRBJ2-3	TRBV27	TGTGCCAGCAGTCACTTTCAGGGGTCAGATACGCAGTATTTT	CASSHFQGSDTQYF
TRBD2	-	TRBJ2-1	TRBV6-1	TGTGCCAGCAGTGAAGAAAATCGGGTTCGGGCTAGCGGTTACAATGAGCAGTTCTTC	CASSEENRVRASGYNEQFF
TRBD1	-	TRBJ2-3	TRBV6-1	TGTGCCAGCAGGGAAAGACAGGGGCCAGATACGCAGTATTTT	CASRERQGPDTQYF
-	-	TRBJ1-2	TRBV28	TGTGCCAGCAGTCCCCGGACAGTCAATAACTATGGCTACACCTTC	CASSPRTVNNYGYTF
-	-	TRBJ2-1	TRBV7-3	TGTGCCAGCGCCGCGGGCGGGGACTCTTCCTACAATGAGCAGTTCTTC	CASAAGGDSSYNEQFF
TRBD1	-	TRBJ2-5	TRBV7-3	TGTGCCAGCAGCTCCGACAGGGAAGAGACCCAGTACTTC	CASSSDREETQYF
-	-	TRBJ2-3	TRBV7-8	TGTGCCAGCAGCTTCGAACAGGGCACAGATACGCAGTATTTT	CASSFEQGTDTQYF
-	-	TRBJ1-2	TRBV7-9	TGTGCCAGCAGCCCCGGGACTTATGGCTACACCTTC	CASSPGTYGYTF
TRBD1	-	TRBJ2-5	TRBV11-2	TGTGCCAGCAGCTTAGGGCTTGGACAGGGGGGGTCGGAAGAGACCCAGTACTTC	CASSLGLGQGGSEETQYF
-	-	TRBJ2-7	TRBV7-8	TGTGCCAGCAGCTCGCTTTCCGCAGGCCACTCCTACGAGCAGTACTTC	CASSSLSAGHSYEQYF
TRBD2	few	TRBJ2-3	TRBV6-5	TGTGCCAGCAGGCCTAGCGGTAGCACAGATACGCAGTATTTT	CASRPSGSTDTQYF
-	-	TRBJ2-1	TRBV10-3	TGTGCCATCAGTGTAAGGTCAGGAAACAATGAGCAGTTCTTC	CAISVRSGNNEQFF
TRBD2	-	TRBJ2-1	TRBV19	TGTGCCAGTAGTATTGGGCTAGCGGGAGTATACAATGAGCAGTTCTTC	CASSIGLAGVYNEQFF
TRBD1	-	TRBJ1-5	TRBV6-1	TGTGCCAGCAGTCCCTGGACAGGGGGGCAGCCCCAGCATTTT	CASSPWTGGQPQHF
TRBD1	-	TRBJ2-7	TRBV6-5	TGTGCCAGCGCTACTACAGGGGCCAGCTCCTACGAGCAGTACTTC	CASATTGASSYEQYF
-	-	TRBJ2-7	TRBV28	TGTGCCAGCAGTCCGCCAGATCATCCCTCCTACGAGCAGTACTTC	CASSPPDHPSYEQYF
TRBD1	-	TRBJ1-4	TRBV29-1	TGCAGCGTTAGTTCGGGACAGGCGTGGGGTAATGAAAAACTGTTTTTT	CSVSSGQAWGNEKLFF
-	once	TRBJ1-1	TRBV14	TGTGCCAGCAGCCAAGATCTACGGACTGAAGCTTTCTTT	CASSQDLRTEAFF
-	-	TRBJ1-2	TRBV28	TGTGCCAGCAGTTTTGGTACAGGCCTAATCTTAGCTAACTATGGCTACACCTTC	CASSFGTGLILANYGYTF
-	-	TRBJ1-1	TRBV15	TGTGCCACCAGCCCAGGCGGGGGGACTGAAGCTTTCTTT	CATSPGGGTEAFF
TRBD2	-	TRBJ2-1	TRBV7-2	TGTGCCAGCAGCTTAGTGGCGAGCGGGGGTAGAGATGAGCAGTTCTTC	CASSLVASGGRDEQFF
TRBD1	-	TRBJ1-2	TRBV28	TGTGCCAGCATGGGGACAGCACCCAACTATGGCTACACCTTC	CASMGTAPNYGYTF